The 32 T cell receptor beta chains presented below share a single source sample, sequenced in a study of shared clonotypes between healthy human individuals. Here immunoSEQ multiplex PCR was the method, and the copy in TCRdb shows in-frame clones only, minus some. The data hold around 2.5 million clones, with approximately 94% observed a single time. The sequencing sample was made of naive CD4+ T cells from PBMCs. Subset in this sample: CD45RA+ positively selected. These receptors were taken from a man younger than 35 in good health. Some clones in this sample may be carry-over from other donors' samples.

On this clone itself: The junction departs from the called germline gene at one end, perhaps through a read error. The chain joins TRBV2 to TRBJ2-6, with 7 bases aligning to TRBD1. Per the germline V gene, CDR1 is SNHLY and CDR2 is FYNNEI. The CDR3 consists of 16 residues. The CDR3 nucleotides read TGTGCCAGCAGTAATCGGGACAGCTCTGGAGCCAACGTCCTGACTTTC. It codes for CASSNRDSSGANVLTF. Based on the CDR3 plus reference TRBV2 and TRBJ2-6, the full variable domain is EPEVTQTPSHQVTQMGQEVILRCVPISNHLYFYWYRQILGQKVEFLVSFYNNEISEKSEIFDDQFSVERPDGSNFTLKIRSTKLEDSAMYFCASSNRDSSGANVLTFGAGSRLTVL.

This chain uses TRBV27 with TRBJ2-1; 7 positions match TRBD1. This CDR3 has 15 amino acids. From germline, CDR1 is MNHEY and CDR2 SMNVEV (reference sequence). The junction had 4 bases not matched to a gene; V was cut back by 5 bases and J by 0 bases. CDR3 amino acids: CASSNRDSSYNEQFF. The DNA of the CDR3 is TGTGCCAGCAGTAACCGGGACAGCTCCTACAATGAGCAGTTCTTC.

The V call is TRBV5-1, the J call TRBJ1-4, with D perhaps TRBD1 (5 bases). Trimming cost V 6 bases and J 8 bases, with 20 bases left between them. This CDR3 is built from 15 residues. In germline, CDR1 is SGHRS, CDR2 YFSETQ. CDR3 coding DNA: TGCGCCAGCACCATGAAGGGGTCGGAACGGGAAAAACTGTTTTTT. It yields the protein CASTMKGSEREKLFF.

Concerning this clone itself: This sample also contains other DNA sequences that code for the same CDR3. V is TRBV18 and J is TRBJ2-3; the D gene is possibly TRBD1 (5 bases). Per the germline V gene, CDR1 is KGHSH and CDR2 is LQKENI. V dropped 0 bases and J dropped 1 base, with 8 bases sitting between them. The CDR3 sequence is 15 residues long. The CDR3 loop reads CASSPPGQGTDTQYF. The CDR3 nucleotides read TGTGCCAGCTCACCACCAGGACAAGGCACAGATACGCAGTATTTT.

On this clone: At the DNA level, this CDR3 is encoded by other sequences in the same sample as well. The chain links TRBV4-3 to TRBJ2-7; the D gene is possibly TRBD1 (6 bases). The CDR3 sequence is 14 residues long. The germline CDR1 and CDR2 sequences are LGHNA and YSLEER. Trimming shortened V by 0 bases and J by 2 bases, and 8 bases separated the two germline ends. CDR3 nucleotide sequence: TGCGCCAGCAGCCAAGAACAGGGTCCCTACGAGCAGTACTTC. Residues: CASSQEQGPYEQYF.

The rearrangement links TRBV19 to TRBJ1-1; the D gene is possibly TRBD1 (5 bases). Per germline, CDR1 LNHDA and CDR2 SQIVND (reference sequence). The V end lost 2 bases, the J end lost 5 bases, and 12 bases lay between the germline ends. This CDR3 comprises 14 residues. The DNA of the CDR3 is TGTGCCAGTAGTATATGGACAAAGGAGACTGAAGCTTTCTTT. This gives the protein CASSIWTKETEAFF.

The chain combines TRBV11-2 with TRBJ1-1; a possible D gene is TRBD1 (5 bases). The germline V and J ends were trimmed by 7 bases and 4 bases, with 10 bases remaining between them. Germline CDR1 reads SGHAT; CDR2 reads FQNNGV. The CDR3 sequence is 12 residues long. CDR3 protein: CASNRGRTEAFF. The CDR3 nucleotides read TGTGCCAGCAACCGGGGCCGCACTGAAGCTTTCTTT.

V and J are TRBV10-3 and TRBJ1-1; 8 bases match TRBD1. With V trimmed by 7 bases and J by 2 bases, 3 bases remained unmatched. Germline V gene data show CDR1 as ENHRY and CDR2 as SYGVKD. The CDR3 has 13 residues. CDR3 DNA sequence: TGTGCCATCAAAGGACAGGGCAACACTGAAGCTTTCTTT. Encoded protein: CAIKGQGNTEAFF.

The rearrangement uses TRBV18 and TRBJ2-7, with a weak D call TRBD1 (5 bases). Germline assignment: CDR1 KGHSH and CDR2 LQKENI. The germline V and J ends were trimmed by 5 bases and 2 bases, with 10 bases remaining between them. The length of the CDR3 is 13 residues. CDR3 in DNA: TGTGCCAGCTCAAAACAGGACCCCTACGAGCAGTACTTC. It is translated as CASSKQDPYEQYF.

The chain links TRBV5-4 to TRBJ2-7, with 10 bases aligning to TRBD2. The CDR3 runs to 15 residues. J gave up 3 bases and V 4 bases, and 7 bases lay outside the gene matches. The germline gives CDR1 SGHNT, CDR2 YYREEE (reference sequence). The CDR3: CASSGEKRGGYEQYF. As DNA, the CDR3 is TGTGCCAGCAGCGGCGAGAAGCGGGGGGGCTACGAGCAGTACTTC.

The chain employs TRBV6-1 and TRBJ2-7; 7 bases match TRBD1. V shed 6 bases and J 7 bases; nucleotides not matched to a gene: 9. CDR1 is MNHNS, CDR2 SASEGT, per germline. This CDR3 is 13 amino acids long. The CDR3 spells CASRGDRRVEQYF. CDR3 nucleotide sequence: TGTGCCAGCAGGGGGGACAGACGAGTAGAGCAGTACTTC.

Notes on this clone: The identical CDR3 is also encoded by other nucleotide sequences in the sample. V and J are TRBV6-5 and TRBJ2-7; 10 positions match TRBD1. V lost 0 bases, J lost 1 base, and 3 bases stayed unmatched. The V gene's germline CDR1 is MNHEY and CDR2 SVGAGI. The CDR3 covers 16 residues. The DNA for the CDR3 is TGTGCCAGCAGTTACTCCCCGGGACAGGGGTCCTACGAGCAGTACTTC. This translates into CASSYSPGQGSYEQYF.

The rearrangement uses TRBV5-6 and TRBJ2-5, with 7 bases matching TRBD1. The trim removed 2 bases at V and 5 bases at J, leaving 6 bases unmatched. This CDR3 is built from 14 residues. Per the germline V gene, CDR1 is SGHDT and CDR2 is YYEEEE. CDR3 loop: CASSLGTAIETQYF. The CDR3 coding sequence is TGTGCCAGCAGCTTAGGGACAGCGATTGAGACCCAGTACTTC.

The count of this clone is one. This sequence joins TRBV21-1 and TRBJ1-2; the D segment call TRBD1 is taken from the table without a DNA check. TRBV21-1 is a listed pseudogene. The CDR3 consists of 19 residues. The chain's CDR3 is CASSKVLPAARGGNYGYTF. The CDR3 DNA follows: TGTGCCAGCAGCAAAGTTCTTCCCGCTGCCCGAGGGGGCAACTATGGCTACACCTTC.

This clone has a handful of counts. The genes are TRBV18 and TRBJ1-5, with no clear D. V was trimmed by 3 bases and J by 4 bases, leaving 10 bases between them. The CDR3 has 14 amino acids. Germline CDR1 reads KGHSH; CDR2 reads LQKENI. In DNA form, the CDR3 reads TGTGCCAGCTCACCTTACACAGAAAATCAGCCCCAGCATTTT. It codes for CASSPYTENQPQHF.

The rearrangement links TRBV2 to TRBJ2-3; 14 bases are shared with TRBD2. The length of the CDR3 is 16 residues. Germline-derived CDR1 and CDR2 are SNHLY and FYNNEI. The V gene end was trimmed by 6 bases and the J gene end by 5 bases; junction bases not matched to a gene: 7. CDR3 sequence reads: CASRPRLAGGVDTQYF. The CDR3, as DNA: TGTGCCAGCAGGCCCAGACTAGCGGGAGGGGTAGATACGCAGTATTTT.

This chain connects TRBV6-5 to TRBJ2-1, with TRBD2 identical over 8 bases. Germline assignment: CDR1 MNHEY and CDR2 SVGAGI. Unmatched junction bases numbered 11, after V lost 4 bases and J lost 6 bases. This CDR3 spans 16 amino acids. The CDR3 protein is CASSSPKASGFNEQFF. The CDR3 DNA sequence: TGTGCCAGCAGTTCTCCTAAGGCTAGCGGGTTCAATGAGCAGTTCTTC.

V is TRBV11-2 and J is TRBJ1-5; D gene unclear. Looked up from germline, CDR1 is SGHAT and CDR2 is FQNNGV. With 5 bases removed from V and 9 bases from J, the gap between germline ends came to 11 bases. The CDR3 runs to 12 residues. The CDR3 DNA sequence: TGTGCCAGCAGCGAGCCGGGCAGGCCCCAGCATTTT. This codes for CASSEPGRPQHF.

The chain has TRBV28 and TRBJ2-1; a weak D match, TRBD2 (6 bases). Looked up from germline, CDR1 is MDHEN and CDR2 is SYDVKM. The CDR3 is made up of 17 amino acids. The V gene lost 2 bases and the J gene lost 0 bases, with 14 bases spanning the gap. CDR3 loop: CASSLGGGGSSYNEQFF. Written as DNA, the CDR3 is TGTGCCAGCAGTTTAGGGGGAGGCGGAAGCTCCTACAATGAGCAGTTCTTC.

The table lists this clone with a count of one. This chain uses TRBV7-2 with TRBJ2-5; 7 bases fit TRBD2. The J segment lost 5 bases and the V segment lost 5 bases, leaving 5 bases of the junction unmatched. The CDR3 covers 13 residues. CDR1 is SGHTA and CDR2 is FQGNSA in the germline V gene. The chain's CDR3 is CASSPPGRETQYF. DNA of the CDR3: TGTGCCAGCAGCCCCCCCGGGAGGGAGACCCAGTACTTC.

The chain recombines TRBV27 with TRBJ2-1; TRBD1 might be the D (5 bases). Trimming stripped 8 bases from V and 3 bases from J, with 14 bases between. This CDR3 region has 14 residues. Looked up from germline, CDR1 is MNHEY and CDR2 is SMNVEV (reference sequence). This CDR3 reads CASGRQNLYNEQFF. The CDR3 bases are TGTGCCAGCGGTCGACAGAACCTCTACAATGAGCAGTTCTTC.

The rearrangement uses TRBV28 and TRBJ2-5; possibly TRBD1 for D (5 bases). The DNA end lines up better with TRBJ2-7; the J call may be wrong. The germline gives CDR1 MDHEN, CDR2 SYDVKM. The CDR3 sequence is 14 residues long. The CDR3 loop is CASSTPAGNYEQYF. CDR3 sequence (DNA): TGTGCCAGCAGTACCCCGGCAGGGAACTACGAGCAGTACTTC.

The V and J genes are TRBV6-1 and TRBJ2-3; D might be TRBD2 (6 bases). V shed 3 bases and J shed 5 bases, with 18 bases lying between them. This CDR3 contains 16 residues. Germline V CDR1 and CDR2: MNHNS, SASEGT. The CDR3 reads CASSEMGRAGGDTQYF. The DNA for the CDR3 is TGTGCCAGCAGTGAGATGGGCAGGGCCGGGGGAGATACGCAGTATTTT.

This clone was counted a few times. This chain uses TRBV2 with TRBJ2-2; D unresolved. The CDR3 has 13 amino acids. In germline, CDR1 is SNHLY, CDR2 FYNNEI. The V gene lost 6 bases and the J gene lost 6 bases, with 11 bases spanning the gap. The CDR3 DNA reads TGTGCCAGCAGGGGTGAAATCCCCGGGGAGCTGTTTTTT. This encodes CASRGEIPGELFF.

This rearrangement joins TRBV4-1 to TRBJ2-7; 7 nucleotides match TRBD1. CDR1 and CDR2 from the germline V gene are MGHRA and YSYEKL. This CDR3 region has 15 residues. V gave up 5 bases and J gave up 3 bases; unmatched junction bases: 10. The CDR3 DNA is TGCGCCAGCAGCGATACAGGGGCGATGGTCTACGAGCAGTACTTC. Translated: CASSDTGAMVYEQYF.

The chain joins TRBV7-8 to TRBJ2-7; D is possibly TRBD1 (6 bases). Looked up from germline, CDR1 is SGHVS and CDR2 is FQNEAQ. Trimming left V 8 bases short and J 4 bases short, with 21 bases between. The CDR3 totals 15 residues. CDR3 sequence (DNA): TGTGCCAGCGGAGAGACAGGCCACCGAACATACGAGCAGTACTTC. Translated, it gives CASGETGHRTYEQYF.

The chain recombines TRBV19 with TRBJ1-5, with D tentatively TRBD1 (5 bases). Germline CDR1 reads LNHDA; CDR2 reads SQIVND (reference sequence). CDR3 length equals 15 residues. The germline V and J ends were trimmed by 5 bases and 4 bases, with 15 bases remaining between them. The CDR3 nucleotides are TGTGCCAGTAGTTCCCCCCGTGAGGGGAATCAGCCCCAGCATTTT. Protein product: CASSSPREGNQPQHF.

The V call is TRBV2, the J call TRBJ2-1; no clear D gene. The CDR3 loop spans 14 amino acids. V lost 7 bases and J 3 bases, leaving 13 bases between the germline ends. Germline loops: CDR1 SNHLY, CDR2 FYNNEI. In DNA form, the CDR3 reads TGTGCCAGCACGCCCCGCTCGGGCTACAATGAGCAGTTCTTC. This codes for CASTPRSGYNEQFF.

The chain has TRBV10-1 and TRBJ2-5; no definite D call. With 3 bases removed from V and 6 bases from J, the gap between germline ends came to 11 bases. The CDR3 contains 13 residues. Germline lookup yields CDR1 WNHNN and CDR2 SYGVQD (reference sequence). CDR3 protein: CASSELVGQTQYF. The CDR3 nucleotides are TGCGCCAGCAGTGAATTGGTAGGACAGACCCAGTACTTC.

The chain recombines TRBV7-2 with TRBJ2-1, with 14 nucleotides matching TRBD2. Trimming cost V 1 base and J 3 bases; bases outside gene matches: 2. This CDR3 is built from 17 residues. Germline V gene sequence: CDR1 SGHTA, CDR2 FQGNSA. The CDR3 DNA sequence: TGTGCCAGCAGCTTAGGACTAGCGGGAGGGGTCTACAATGAGCAGTTCTTC. Encoded protein: CASSLGLAGGVYNEQFF.

The gene calls are TRBV7-9 and TRBJ2-2, with D unclear. CDR3 length equals 15 residues. CDR1 is SEHNR, CDR2 FQNEAQ, per germline (reference sequence). Trimming removed 5 bases from V and 4 bases from J, with 14 bases in between. Written as DNA, the CDR3 is TGTGCCAGCAGCCTTTATCCGCCGAGCACCGGGGAGCTGTTTTTT. Translation: CASSLYPPSTGELFF.

The CDR3 spells CAWSVFSTQYF. CDR3 nucleotides: TGTGCCTGGAGTGTATTCTCTACGCAGTATTTT. The chain links TRBV30 to TRBJ2-3; D is unclear. The CDR3 sequence is 11 residues long. Germline assignment: CDR1 GTSNPN and CDR2 SVGIG (reference sequence). Trimming removed 0 bases at V and 8 bases at J, with 6 bases between. The full variable domain, completed using reference TRBV30 and TRBJ2-3, is SQTIHQWPATLVQPVGSPLSLECTVEGTSNPNLYWYRQAAGRGLQLLFYSVGIGQISSEVPQNLSASRPQDRQFILSSKKLLLSDSGFYLCAWSVFSTQYFGPGTRLTVL.